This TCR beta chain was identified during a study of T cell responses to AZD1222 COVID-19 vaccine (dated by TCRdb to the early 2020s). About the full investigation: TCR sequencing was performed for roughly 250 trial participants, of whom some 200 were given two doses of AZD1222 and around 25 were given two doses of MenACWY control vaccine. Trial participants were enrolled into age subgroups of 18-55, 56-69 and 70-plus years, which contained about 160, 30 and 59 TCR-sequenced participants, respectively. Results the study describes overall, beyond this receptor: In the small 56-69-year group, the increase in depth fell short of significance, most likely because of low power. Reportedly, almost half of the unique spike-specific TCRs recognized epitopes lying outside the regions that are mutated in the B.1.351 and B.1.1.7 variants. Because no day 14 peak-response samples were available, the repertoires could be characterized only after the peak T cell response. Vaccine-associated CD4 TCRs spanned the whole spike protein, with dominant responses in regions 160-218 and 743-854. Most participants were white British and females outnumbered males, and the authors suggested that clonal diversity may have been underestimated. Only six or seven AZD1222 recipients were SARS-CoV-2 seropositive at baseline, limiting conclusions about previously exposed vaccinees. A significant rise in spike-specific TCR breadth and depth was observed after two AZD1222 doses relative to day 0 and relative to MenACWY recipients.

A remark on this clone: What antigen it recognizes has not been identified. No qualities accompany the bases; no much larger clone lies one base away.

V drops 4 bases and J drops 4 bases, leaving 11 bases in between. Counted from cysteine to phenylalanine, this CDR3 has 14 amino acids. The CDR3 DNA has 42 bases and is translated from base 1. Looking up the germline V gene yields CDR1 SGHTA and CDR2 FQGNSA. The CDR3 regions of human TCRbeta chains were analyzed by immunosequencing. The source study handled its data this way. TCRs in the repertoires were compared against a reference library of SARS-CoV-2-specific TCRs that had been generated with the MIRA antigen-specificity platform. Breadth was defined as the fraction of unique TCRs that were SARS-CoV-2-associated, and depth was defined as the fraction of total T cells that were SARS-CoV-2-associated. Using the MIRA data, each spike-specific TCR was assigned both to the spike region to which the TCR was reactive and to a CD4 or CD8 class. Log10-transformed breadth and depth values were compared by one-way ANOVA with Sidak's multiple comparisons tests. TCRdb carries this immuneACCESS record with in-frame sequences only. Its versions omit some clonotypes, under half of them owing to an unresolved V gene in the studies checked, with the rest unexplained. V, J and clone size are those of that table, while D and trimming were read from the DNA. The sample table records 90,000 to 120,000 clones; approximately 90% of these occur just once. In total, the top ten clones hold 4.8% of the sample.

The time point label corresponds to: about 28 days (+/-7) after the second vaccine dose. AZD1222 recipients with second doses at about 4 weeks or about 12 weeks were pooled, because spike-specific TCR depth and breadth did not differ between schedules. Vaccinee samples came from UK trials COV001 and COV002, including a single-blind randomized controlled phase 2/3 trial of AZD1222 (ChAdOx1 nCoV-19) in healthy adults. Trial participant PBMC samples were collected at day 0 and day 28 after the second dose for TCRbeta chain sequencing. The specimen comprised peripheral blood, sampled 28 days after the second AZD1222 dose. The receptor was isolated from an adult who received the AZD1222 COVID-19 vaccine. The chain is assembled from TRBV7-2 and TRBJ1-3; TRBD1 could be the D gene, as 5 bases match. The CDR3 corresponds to CASSYEGRGNTIYF. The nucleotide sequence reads TGTGCCAGCAGCTACGAGGGGCGGGGAAACACCATATATTTT.